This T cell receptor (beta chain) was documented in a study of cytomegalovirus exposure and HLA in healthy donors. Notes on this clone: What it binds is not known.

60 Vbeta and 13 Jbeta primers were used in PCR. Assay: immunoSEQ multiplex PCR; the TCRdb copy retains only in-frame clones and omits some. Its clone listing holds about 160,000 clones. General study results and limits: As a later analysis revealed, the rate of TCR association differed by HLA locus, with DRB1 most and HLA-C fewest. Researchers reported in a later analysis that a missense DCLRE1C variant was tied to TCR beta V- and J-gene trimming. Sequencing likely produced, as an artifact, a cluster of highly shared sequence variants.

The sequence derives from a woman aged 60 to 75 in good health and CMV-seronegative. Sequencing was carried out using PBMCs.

CDR3: CASSFQGASHSEAFF. CDR3 coding DNA: TGTGCCAGCAGCTTCCAGGGGGCGAGCCATAGTGAAGCTTTCTTT. The chain has TRBV7-9 and TRBJ1-1; 8 nucleotides agree with TRBD1. The CDR3 loop spans 15 amino acids. Looked up from germline, CDR1 is SEHNR and CDR2 is FQNEAQ (reference sequence). V lost 3 bases and J lost 7; bases outside the gene matches: 10.